The 18 T cell receptor beta chains listed next were all sequenced from one sample in a study of vaccination and CD4 T cells after COVID-19. Treatment: roughly ten-day PBMC culture with coronavirus spike peptide pools or control peptides (ViraFEST assay). Sequence data for DNA of cultured CD4+ T cells were generated by the Oncomine TCR Beta short-read assay. One entry per CDR3 protein results from TCRdb running MiXCR on the PCR reads. The sample has about 13,000 distinct CDR3 sequences, around a quarter seen once. Their cognate antigens are unknown. The sequencing input was CD4+ T cells from blood, cultured in vitro. Receptor source: a human donor who had recovered from COVID-19.

J is TRBJ2-7 and V is TRBV30; D unclear. The CDR3 totals 17 residues. V lost 0 bases and J lost 0, with 18 bases in between. Germline V gene sequence: CDR1 GTSNPN, CDR2 SVGIG (reference sequence). The CDR3 nucleotides read TGTGCCTGGAGTGTACAAGGTCTGGAGACATCCTCCTACGAGCAGTACTTC. Protein sequence: CAWSVQGLETSSYEQYF.

Only a few counts were recorded for this clonotype. The CDR3 bases are TGTGCCAGCTCGCCAAGTGGATCTAACTATGGCTACACCTTC. This gives the protein CASSPSGSNYGYTF. J is TRBJ1-2 and V is TRBV18; D is uncertain. The V and J ends lost 6 bases and 0 bases respectively, with 11 bases between them. The germline V gene has CDR1 KGHSH and CDR2 LQKENI. This CDR3 comprises 14 residues.

V is TRBV30 and J is TRBJ1-4; no firm D call. This CDR3 is 13 amino acids long. With 1 base removed from V and 5 bases from J, the gap between germline ends came to 8 bases. In germline, CDR1 is GTSNPN, CDR2 SVGIG (reference sequence). This CDR3 is CAWSGDQNEKLFF. The CDR3, as DNA: TGTGCCTGGAGTGGAGACCAAAATGAAAAACTGTTTTTT.

The J gene is TRBJ2-7, the V gene TRBV5-1; D uncertain. The germline V gene has CDR1 SGHRS and CDR2 YFSETQ. V gave up 0 bases and J gave up 2 bases, with 12 bases separating them. The CDR3 loop spans 15 amino acids. DNA of the CDR3: TGCGCCAGCAGCTTGGCCGTAGGGCTAGCCTACGAGCAGTACTTC. It translates to CASSLAVGLAYEQYF.

This clonotype was counted a few times. The CDR3 reads CASSQDGRGRDTQYF. The CDR3 nucleotides are TGTGCCAGCAGCCAAGATGGGCGGGGTCGGGATACGCAGTATTTT. The chain carries TRBV3-1 and TRBJ2-3; a possible D gene is TRBD2 (6 bases). The CDR3 sequence is 15 residues long. Germline assignment: CDR1 LGHDT and CDR2 YNNKEL (reference sequence). Trimming removed 0 bases from V and 6 bases from J, with 13 bases in between.

CDR3 DNA sequence: TGTGCCAGCGATAAACAGGGCGCTGGGGCCAACGTCCTGACTTTC. It yields the protein CASDKQGAGANVLTF. This chain connects TRBV6-1 to TRBJ2-6; the D gene is possibly TRBD1 (6 bases). Trimming cost V 8 bases and J 2 bases, with 13 bases left between them. Germline values: CDR1 MNHNS, CDR2 SASEGT. CDR3 length: 15 amino acids.

V and J are TRBV21-1 and TRBJ2-2; the table's D call TRBD2 went unverified against the DNA. TRBV21-1 is reported as a pseudogene. This CDR3 is built from 19 residues. The CDR3 here is CASSKVGRERGEGTGELFF. CDR3 nucleotides: TGTGCCAGCAGCAAAGTAGGGAGGGAGCGGGGGGAGGGCACCGGGGAGCTGTTTTTT.

This clonotype showed up just a few times. The rearrangement joins TRBV6-1 to TRBJ1-5; 9 bases match TRBD1. Trimming took 6 bases from V and 5 from J; bases not matched to a gene: 2. The germline V gene has CDR1 MNHNS and CDR2 SASEGT. The CDR3 totals 13 residues. The CDR3 coding sequence is TGTGCCAGCAGCAGGACAGGGGATCAGCCCCAGCATTTT. This codes for CASSRTGDQPQHF.

The chain is built from TRBV18 and TRBJ2-3; 7 bases line up with TRBD1. With 2 bases clipped from V and 1 base from J, the junction kept 3 bases outside the gene matches. CDR3 length: 15 amino acids. CDR1 and CDR2 from the germline V gene are KGHSH and LQKENI. The CDR3: CASSPTTGGTDTQYF. The CDR3 DNA reads TGTGCCAGCTCACCAACTACAGGGGGCACAGATACGCAGTATTTT.

A few counts support this clonotype. The chain uses TRBV27 and TRBJ2-3, with D perhaps TRBD1 or TRBD2 (5 bases each). The length of the CDR3 is 15 residues. Germline-derived CDR1 and CDR2 are MNHEY and SMNVEV (reference sequence). Deletions cut 3 bases from V and 2 bases from J, with 12 bases between. This CDR3 reads CASSLGSRATDTQYF. The CDR3 coding sequence is TGTGCCAGCAGTTTGGGGAGCAGGGCCACAGATACGCAGTATTTT.

This clonotype came up a few times. V is TRBV14 and J is TRBJ1-1, with D possibly matching TRBD1 (5 bases). The CDR3 extends over 13 amino acids. Germline loops: CDR1 SGHDN, CDR2 FVKESK. Deletions cut 1 base from V and 6 bases from J, with 9 bases between. CDR3 loop: CASSQGMGAEAFF. The CDR3 bases are TGTGCCAGCAGCCAAGGAATGGGGGCTGAAGCTTTCTTT.

In its sample, this clonotype was seen a few times. This sequence joins TRBV5-4 and TRBJ1-6; D possibly corresponds to TRBD1 (6 bases). The CDR3 sequence is 14 residues long. Germline V CDR1 and CDR2: SGHNT, YYREEE (reference sequence). Trimming shortened V by 3 bases and J by 14 bases, and 18 bases separated the two germline ends. This chain's CDR3 is CASSSDRGRGALHF. The DNA of the CDR3 is TGTGCCAGCAGCTCCGACCGGGGCAGGGGAGCCCTCCACTTT.

This clonotype was seen a handful of times. The chain links TRBV20-1 to TRBJ2-5, with D possibly TRBD2 on 5 matching bases. CDR1 and CDR2 from the germline V gene are DFQATT and SNEGSKA (reference sequence). The CDR3 runs 15 residues. V was pared by 0 bases and J by 4 bases, with 15 bases between. CDR3 sequence (DNA): TGCAGTGCTAGAGATAGAGTCGCGGGCACAGAGACCCAGTACTTC. It specifies CSARDRVAGTETQYF.

The chain is built from TRBV20-1 and TRBJ2-1; a possible D gene is TRBD2 (6 bases). V lost 5 bases to trimming and J lost 2 bases, with 16 bases between them. Germline V lookup: CDR1 DFQATT, CDR2 SNEGSKA (reference sequence). This CDR3 is built from 15 residues. The CDR3 bases are TGCAGTGCTCCCCCGGGGACTTTAACCTACAATGAGCAGTTCTTC. This sequence encodes CSAPPGTLTYNEQFF.

The chain is built from TRBV6-2 or TRBV6-3 and TRBJ1-5, with unresolved D. From germline, CDR1 is MNHEY and CDR2 SVGEGT. The ends were cut back, 3 bases at V and 3 bases at J, with 15 bases in the middle. The CDR3 spans 16 residues. The CDR3 nucleotides read TGTGCCAGCAGTTATCCCCCAACAGTACTCAATCAGCCCCAGCATTTT. This codes for CASSYPPTVLNQPQHF.

The chain links TRBV4-3 to TRBJ1-1, with no clear D. Trimming removed 4 bases at V and 0 bases at J, with 6 bases between. The CDR3 loop spans 13 amino acids. Germline CDR1 reads LGHNA; CDR2 reads YSLEER. CDR3 sequence reads: CASSRLVNTEAFF. The CDR3 region has the DNA TGCGCCAGCAGCCGCCTAGTGAACACTGAAGCTTTCTTT.

This clonotype has just a few counts. The chain recombines TRBV19 with TRBJ1-1; TRBD1 might be the D (5 bases). CDR3 length: 13 amino acids. The germline V and J ends were trimmed by 3 bases and 7 bases, with 12 bases remaining between them. Germline assignment: CDR1 LNHDA and CDR2 SQIVND (reference sequence). This CDR3 reads CASSMRGGFEAFF. The CDR3 nucleotides read TGTGCCAGTAGTATGCGGGGGGGATTTGAAGCTTTCTTT.

The chain combines TRBV2 with TRBJ2-3; 11 bases line up with TRBD1. CDR1 is SNHLY and CDR2 is FYNNEI in the germline V gene. Germline trimming cut 7 bases from V and 6 bases from J; bases unmatched to any gene: 6. This CDR3 has 14 residues. CDR3 in DNA: TGTGCCAGCAAGGACAGGGGGCCCCCGGATACGCAGTATTTT. Protein product: CASKDRGPPDTQYF. The full variable domain, with the rest looked up from reference TRBV2 and TRBJ2-3, is EPEVTQTPSHQVTQMGQEVILRCVPISNHLYFYWYRQILGQKVEFLVSFYNNEISEKSEIFDDQFSVERPDGSNFTLKIRSTKLEDSAMYFCASKDRGPPDTQYFGPGTRLTVL.